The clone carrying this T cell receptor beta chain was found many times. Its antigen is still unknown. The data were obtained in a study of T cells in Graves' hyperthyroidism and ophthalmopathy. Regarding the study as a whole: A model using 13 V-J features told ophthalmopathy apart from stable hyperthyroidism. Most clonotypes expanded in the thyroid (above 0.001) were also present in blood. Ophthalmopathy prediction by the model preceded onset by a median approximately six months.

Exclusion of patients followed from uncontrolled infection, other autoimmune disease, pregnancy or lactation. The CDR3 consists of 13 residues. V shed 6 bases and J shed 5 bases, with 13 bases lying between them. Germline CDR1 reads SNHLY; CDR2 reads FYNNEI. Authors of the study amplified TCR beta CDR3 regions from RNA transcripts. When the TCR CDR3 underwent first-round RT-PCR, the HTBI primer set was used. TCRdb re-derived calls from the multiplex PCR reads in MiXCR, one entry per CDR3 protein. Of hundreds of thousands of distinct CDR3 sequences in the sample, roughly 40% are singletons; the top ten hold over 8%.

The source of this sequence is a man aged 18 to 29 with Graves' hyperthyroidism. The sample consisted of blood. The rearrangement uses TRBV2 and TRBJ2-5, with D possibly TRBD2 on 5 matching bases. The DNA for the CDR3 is TGTGCCAGCAGGGCTACTAGTTTTGAGACCCAGTACTTC. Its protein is CASRATSFETQYF.